The 27 T cell receptor beta chains presented below share a single source sample, sequenced in a study of beta chain features in type 1 diabetes. Expressed TCRB transcripts got sequenced, as all isolated RNA was reverse transcribed. The assay was immunoSEQ multiplex PCR, and TCRdb's table has in-frame clones only and misses some. Among about 150,000 clones listed, around 50% were seen once. Sequencing was done on a sample of Tregs from blood. Receptors originate from a man younger than 35 in good health.

The gene calls are TRBV4-2 and TRBJ2-6; possibly TRBD1 for D (5 bases). Germline CDR1 and CDR2: LGHNA and YNFKEQ. V lost 1 base to trimming and J lost 1 base, with 11 bases between them. The CDR3 extends over 17 amino acids. Here the CDR3 DNA reads TGTGCCAGCAGCCAAGTTGAGGCAGGGTCTGGGGCCAACGTCCTGACTTTC. Translated: CASSQVEAGSGANVLTF.

The chain is built from TRBV6-5 and TRBJ2-2; a possible D gene is TRBD2 (5 bases). Germline V gives CDR1 MNHEY, CDR2 SVGAGI. The CDR3 has 14 amino acids. Trimming shortened V by 5 bases and J by 3 bases, and 10 bases separated the two germline ends. In DNA form, the CDR3 reads TGTGCCAGCAGTGGGGAGAGGCACACCGGGGAGCTGTTTTTT. Its protein is CASSGERHTGELFF.

J is TRBJ2-3 and V is TRBV4-2; TRBD2 agrees at 15 bases. V shed 4 bases and J 0 bases; nucleotides not matched to a gene: 5. This CDR3 is 18 amino acids long. Germline lookup yields CDR1 LGHNA and CDR2 YNFKEQ. Here the CDR3 DNA reads TGTGCCAGCAGCCCTGGACTAGCGGGGGGGCAAAGCACAGATACGCAGTATTTT. Encoded protein: CASSPGLAGGQSTDTQYF.

For the CDR3, the DNA is TGTGCCAGCAGCTTGGGAGGCAGGGCCTACACAGATACGCAGTATTTT. Residues: CASSLGGRAYTDTQYF. The gene calls are TRBV5-4 and TRBJ2-3, with a weak D call TRBD1 (5 bases). The CDR3 has 16 residues. Germline loops: CDR1 SGHNT, CDR2 YYREEE (reference sequence). V shed 0 bases and J shed 2 bases, with 13 bases lying between them.

This chain connects TRBV7-2 to TRBJ2-1, with TRBD2 identical over 10 bases. The CDR3 is 15 residues long. CDR1 is SGHTA and CDR2 is FQGNSA in the germline V gene. Germline trimming cut 7 bases from V and 4 bases from J; bases unmatched to any gene: 7. CDR3: CASNLSGGQYNEQFF. CDR3 nucleotide sequence: TGTGCCAGCAACCTTAGCGGGGGGCAATACAATGAGCAGTTCTTC.

J is TRBJ1-6 and V is TRBV18; D is perhaps TRBD1 (6 bases). Trimming took off 3 bases at V and 11 bases at J, with 23 bases between the two ends. This CDR3 region has 17 residues. Germline lookup yields CDR1 KGHSH and CDR2 LQKENI. The CDR3 DNA follows: TGTGCCAGCTCACCCAATACAGGGCTGGGTGGTAAAACACCCCTCCACTTT. This gives the protein CASSPNTGLGGKTPLHF.

To note about this clone: This sample also contains other DNA sequences that code for the same CDR3. V gene TRBV5-1 combines with J gene TRBJ2-1; 7 bases match TRBD1. In germline, CDR1 is SGHRS, CDR2 YFSETQ. The CDR3 spans 15 residues. V lost 0 bases and J lost 1; bases outside the gene matches: 1. CDR3 nucleotides: TGCGCCAGCAGCTTGGGACAGGGTTCCTACAATGAGCAGTTCTTC. Protein sequence: CASSLGQGSYNEQFF.

The chain uses TRBV2 and TRBJ1-5, with D possibly being TRBD1 (6 bases). V was shortened by 4 bases and J by 7 bases, with 11 bases between the two germline ends. Per germline, CDR1 SNHLY and CDR2 FYNNEI. CDR3 length equals 13 residues. DNA of the CDR3: TGTGCCAGCAGTGGGGGGCGCGAACAGCCCCAGCATTTT. Protein sequence: CASSGGREQPQHF. The full variable domain, with the rest looked up from reference TRBV2 and TRBJ1-5, is EPEVTQTPSHQVTQMGQEVILRCVPISNHLYFYWYRQILGQKVEFLVSFYNNEISEKSEIFDDQFSVERPDGSNFTLKIRSTKLEDSAMYFCASSGGREQPQHFGDGTRLSIL.

This clone showed up just a few times. The V call is TRBV7-2, the J call TRBJ2-1; D may be TRBD2 (5 bases). The length of the CDR3 is 14 residues. V lost 8 bases and J 4 bases, leaving 15 bases between the germline ends. Germline V lookup: CDR1 SGHTA, CDR2 FQGNSA. In DNA, the CDR3 is TGTGCCAGCTCCAAGGGCCTAGCTTACAATGAGCAGTTCTTC. Its translation is CASSKGLAYNEQFF.

The CDR3 here is CASSPTVYEQYF. DNA of the CDR3: TGTGCCAGCAGCCCGACAGTCTACGAGCAGTACTTC. The V and J genes are TRBV7-2 and TRBJ2-7, with D perhaps matching TRBD1 (5 bases). Germline CDR1 reads SGHTA; CDR2 reads FQGNSA. The CDR3 contains 12 residues. The germline V and J ends were trimmed by 5 bases and 3 bases, with 8 bases remaining between them.

J is TRBJ1-6 and V is TRBV2, with 7 bases that match TRBD1. CDR3 size: 15 residues. Germline loops: CDR1 SNHLY, CDR2 FYNNEI. Trimming at V came to 6 bases and at J to 4 bases, leaving 6 bases not matched to a gene. The CDR3 region is CASSNRGPYNSPLHF. The CDR3 DNA reads as TGTGCCAGCAGCAACAGGGGCCCGTATAATTCACCCCTCCACTTT.

This clone turned up a few times. CDR3 sequence: CASSKALQLDEQFF. CDR3 sequence (DNA): TGCGCCAGCAGCAAAGCGTTACAATTGGATGAGCAGTTCTTC. The chain employs TRBV4-3 and TRBJ2-1, with D hard to call. CDR3 length equals 14 residues. The V gene's germline CDR1 is LGHNA and CDR2 YSLEER. Deletions cut 5 bases from V and 8 bases from J, with 16 bases between.

The V and J genes are TRBV11-2 and TRBJ1-3; D might be TRBD1 (6 bases). The germline gives CDR1 SGHAT, CDR2 FQNNGV. The V gene lost 3 bases and the J gene lost 3 bases, with 9 bases spanning the gap. The CDR3 runs to 14 residues. Here the CDR3 reads CASSFRQVGNTIYF. The CDR3, as DNA: TGTGCCAGCAGCTTTCGACAGGTTGGAAACACCATATATTTT.

This CDR3 is CASSEARGSQPQHF. CDR3 coding DNA: TGTGCCAGCAGTGAAGCTCGGGGGAGTCAGCCCCAGCATTTT. The rearrangement joins TRBV6-1 to TRBJ1-5, with D tentatively TRBD1 (5 bases). Per the germline V gene, CDR1 is MNHNS and CDR2 is SASEGT. Trimming removed 0 bases from V and 6 bases from J, with 9 bases in between. This CDR3 has 14 residues.

In regard to this clone: A read error may produce the germline difference seen at one junction end. Other DNA sequences within the sample encode an identical CDR3. The chain employs TRBV6-5 and TRBJ2-2, with 9 bases matching TRBD1. This CDR3 spans 15 amino acids. The V gene's germline CDR1 is MNHEY and CDR2 SVGAGI. The CDR3 is CASSRDRAFAGELFF. Here the CDR3 DNA reads TGCGCCAGCAGCCGGGACAGGGCCTTCGCCGGGGAGCTGTTTTTT.

V usage is TRBV20-1 and J usage is TRBJ2-3; 7 bases match TRBD1. Germline CDR1 DFQATT, CDR2 SNEGSKA (reference sequence). J was trimmed by 10 bases and V by 6 bases; bases with no gene match: 7. The CDR3 runs 11 residues. CDR3 bases: TGCAGTGCCACTCGACAGGGTCCGCAGTATTTT. Translation: CSATRQGPQYF.

The chain joins TRBV4-3 to TRBJ2-1; 7 bases are a match to TRBD2. V lost 0 bases, J lost 4 bases, and 3 bases stayed unmatched. Germline loops: CDR1 LGHNA, CDR2 YSLEER. This CDR3 region has 15 residues. CDR3: CASSQDPSGYNEQFF. The CDR3 coding sequence is TGCGCCAGCAGCCAAGATCCTAGCGGTTACAATGAGCAGTTCTTC.

V and J are TRBV2 and TRBJ1-5; weak D call: TRBD1 (5 bases). The CDR3 runs 16 residues. CDR1 and CDR2 from the germline V gene are SNHLY and FYNNEI. The V and J ends lost 6 bases and 0 bases respectively, with 15 bases between them. CDR3 in DNA: TGTGCCAGCAGCTGGGGGGTCTCCTATAGCAATCAGCCCCAGCATTTT. Encoded protein: CASSWGVSYSNQPQHF.

This clone was observed a handful of times. The J gene is TRBJ2-1, the V gene TRBV14; D unclear. The germline gives CDR1 SGHDN, CDR2 FVKESK. Trimming pared 4 bases from V and 1 base from J, leaving 17 bases between. This CDR3 has 17 amino acids. The CDR3 reads CASSPTIPRFSYNEQFF. As DNA, the CDR3 is TGTGCCAGCAGCCCGACGATCCCTAGATTTTCCTACAATGAGCAGTTCTTC.

This clone was observed a handful of times. The chain links TRBV7-9 to TRBJ2-5; tentatively, D is TRBD2 (6 bases). The CDR3 totals 14 residues. Trimming left V 1 base short and J 6 bases short, with 12 bases between. Germline-derived CDR1 and CDR2 are SEHNR and FQNEAQ (reference sequence). CDR3 sequence: CASSLGTSRQTQYF. In DNA form, the CDR3 reads TGTGCCAGCAGCTTAGGTACTAGCAGGCAGACCCAGTACTTC.

This rearrangement joins TRBV5-6 to TRBJ2-7; weak D call: TRBD2 (5 bases). Trimming took 2 bases from V and 4 from J, leaving 7 bases between them. The CDR3 runs 12 residues. CDR1 and CDR2 from the germline V gene are SGHDT and YYEEEE. CDR3 sequence: CASSFSGYEQYF. In nucleotides, the CDR3 is TGTGCCAGCAGCTTTTCGGGGTACGAGCAGTACTTC.

This clone was detected only a few times. The genes are TRBV30 and TRBJ2-6, with D tentatively TRBD1 (6 bases). CDR3 length: 18 residues. The germline V and J ends were trimmed by 0 bases and 4 bases, with 19 bases remaining between them. Per the germline V gene, CDR1 is GTSNPN and CDR2 is SVGIG (reference sequence). DNA for the CDR3: TGTGCCTGGAGTGTACCGGACCACAGGGTGTCGGGGGCCAACGTCCTGACTTTC. Its translation: CAWSVPDHRVSGANVLTF.

This clone was observed a handful of times. This chain connects TRBV7-9 to TRBJ2-7; TRBD1 is a possible D gene (5 bases). Germline loops: CDR1 SEHNR, CDR2 FQNEAQ (reference sequence). Between the trimmed V and J ends, which lost 5 bases and 6 bases, there was a span of 14 bases. The CDR3 is 13 amino acids. This CDR3 is CASSPPGWGEQYF. The CDR3, as DNA: TGTGCCAGCAGCCCTCCAGGGTGGGGCGAGCAGTACTTC.

This chain joins TRBV9 and TRBJ2-1; maybe TRBD1 (6 bases). Germline V gene lookup returns CDR1 SGDLS and CDR2 YYNGEE. Trimming left V 2 bases short and J 4 bases short, with 13 bases between. CDR3 length: 15 amino acids. CDR3 in DNA: TGTGCCAGCAGCGTTTCTGGGACAAGGTACAATGAGCAGTTCTTC. Its protein is CASSVSGTRYNEQFF. The variable domain in full, completed from reference TRBV9 and TRBJ2-1, reads DSGVTQTPKHLITATGQRVTLRCSPRSGDLSVYWYQQSLDQGLQFLIQYYNGEERAKGNILERFSAQQFPDLHSELNLSSLELGDSALYFCASSVSGTRYNEQFFGPGTRLTVL.

This chain connects TRBV19 to TRBJ2-5; TRBD2 agrees at 8 bases. The trim removed 4 bases at V and 2 bases at J, leaving 6 bases unmatched. Germline V CDR1 and CDR2: LNHDA, SQIVND (reference sequence). The CDR3 spans 15 residues. CDR3 sequence: CASSTRRGVQETQYF. Written as DNA, the CDR3 is TGTGCCAGTAGTACGAGGCGGGGGGTACAAGAGACCCAGTACTTC.

V is TRBV7-3 and J is TRBJ2-3; 13 bases are a match to TRBD2. V shed 4 bases, J shed 6 bases, and the junction held 7 bases outside the gene matches. The CDR3 is 16 amino acids. The germline V gene encodes CDR1 SGHTA and CDR2 FQGTGA. The CDR3 DNA reads TGTGCCAGCAGCTGGGGACTAGCGGGGCCCCCGGATACGCAGTATTTT. Protein: CASSWGLAGPPDTQYF.

V usage is TRBV18 and J usage is TRBJ2-7; 8 bases match TRBD1. V lost 3 bases and J lost 2; bases outside the gene matches: 3. CDR1 and CDR2 from the germline V gene are KGHSH and LQKENI. The CDR3 is 14 amino acids. The CDR3 protein is CASSPTGAPYEQYF. CDR3 DNA sequence: TGTGCCAGCTCACCGACAGGGGCACCCTACGAGCAGTACTTC.